These 27 T cell receptor beta chains were sequenced from one sample in a study of long-term antiretroviral therapy in people with HIV. Assay version v3.0 of immunoSEQ was used, and it was run at survey level. Libraries were prepared by immunoSEQ multiplex PCR; TCRdb keeps only in-frame clonotypes and omits some of them. Here the sample spans 14,000 or so clones, roughly 86% being singletons. Sequenced material: unsorted PBMCs, taken 6.2 years after starting antiretroviral therapy. Every receptor here comes from a man between 35 and 55 years old with HIV.

The V gene is TRBV7-9, the J gene TRBJ1-3, with a tentative D call TRBD1 (6 bases). Trimming shortened V by 5 bases and J by 2 bases, and 10 bases separated the two germline ends. In germline, CDR1 is SEHNR, CDR2 FQNEAQ (reference sequence). The CDR3 consists of 14 residues. The CDR3 region has the DNA TGTGCCAGCAGCACTACAGGGACTGGAAACACCATATATTTT. Translation gives CASSTTGTGNTIYF.

The J gene is TRBJ2-2, the V gene TRBV19; 12 bases are a match to TRBD2. The CDR3 is 15 amino acids. After removal of 6 bases from V and 6 bases from J, the junction contained 5 bases not matched to a gene. Germline-derived CDR1 and CDR2 are LNHDA and SQIVND (reference sequence). CDR3 sequence: CASRELAGGSGELFF. In DNA form, the CDR3 reads TGTGCCAGTAGGGAACTAGCGGGAGGATCCGGGGAGCTGTTTTTT. Full variable domain (missing parts from reference TRBV19 and TRBJ2-2): DGGITQSPKYLFRKEGQNVTLSCEQNLNHDAMYWYRQDPGQGLRLIYYSQIVNDFQKGDIAEGYSVSREKKESFPLTVTSAQKNPTAFYLCASRELAGGSGELFFGEGSRLTVL.

This chain joins TRBV4-2 and TRBJ2-7, with 12 positions matching TRBD2. Germline V lookup: CDR1 LGHNA, CDR2 YNFKEQ. CDR3 size: 15 residues. V dropped 5 bases and J dropped 7; count of bases not matched to a gene: 9. CDR3 sequence reads: CASSNGLAGMNEQYF. In nucleotides, the CDR3 is TGTGCCAGCAGCAACGGACTAGCGGGAATGAATGAGCAGTACTTC.

This chain joins TRBV9 and TRBJ2-7; D call uncertain. Germline values: CDR1 SGDLS, CDR2 YYNGEE. The V end was cut by 1 base, the J end by 0 bases, with 8 bases between. The CDR3 extends over 14 amino acids. In DNA form, the CDR3 reads TGTGCCAGCAGCGTAAAACTGTTCTCCTACGAGCAGTACTTC. It is translated as CASSVKLFSYEQYF.

This chain joins TRBV5-8 and TRBJ2-1; D assignment may be TRBD1 or TRBD2 (5 bases each). V was shortened by 7 bases and J by 3 bases, with 11 bases between the two germline ends. The CDR3 runs 13 residues. Germline CDR1 reads SGHTS; CDR2 reads YDEGEE. Here the CDR3 reads CASGTRIYNEQFF. The CDR3, as DNA: TGTGCCAGCGGGACCCGGATCTACAATGAGCAGTTCTTC. Together with reference TRBV5-8 and TRBJ2-1, the CDR3 gives the full variable domain: EAGVTQSPTHLIKTRGQQATLRCSPISGHTSVYWYQQALGLGLQFLLWYDEGEERNRGNFPPRFSGRQFPNYSSELNVNALELEDSALYLCASGTRIYNEQFFGPGTRLTVL.

V and J are TRBV5-1 and TRBJ1-1, with D uncertain. CDR1 and CDR2 (germline): SGHRS, YFSETQ. The CDR3 contains 13 residues. Trimming took 1 base from V and 9 from J, leaving 13 bases between them. The CDR3 coding sequence is TGCGCCAGCAGCTTGCTCGGACGGGAACAAGCTTTCTTT. As protein: CASSLLGREQAFF.

The chain joins TRBV7-8 to TRBJ1-5; no reliable D call. The V gene's germline CDR1 is SGHVS and CDR2 FQNEAQ. The CDR3 extends over 14 amino acids. Trimming stripped 6 bases from V and 7 bases from J, with 16 bases between. This CDR3 reads CASSLYGRMQPQHF. CDR3 nucleotide sequence: TGTGCCAGCAGTTTGTACGGGAGAATGCAGCCCCAGCATTTT.

The rearrangement links TRBV9 to TRBJ2-1, with 7 bases fitting TRBD1. Unmatched junction bases numbered 5, after V lost 7 bases and J lost 4 bases. The CDR3 length is 13 residues. Per the germline V gene, CDR1 is SGDLS and CDR2 is YYNGEE. CDR3 sequence (DNA): TGTGCCAGCTCCAGGGGGAGTTACAATGAGCAGTTCTTC. This encodes CASSRGSYNEQFF.

The CDR3 nucleotides are TGTGCCAGCAGTGAAGCCGAACCGGGGATGAACACTGAAGCTTTCTTT. Translation gives CASSEAEPGMNTEAFF. The chain links TRBV6-1 to TRBJ1-1; no clear D. This CDR3 comprises 16 residues. V was cut by 0 bases and J by 0 bases, with 11 bases left in between. Germline V CDR1 and CDR2: MNHNS, SASEGT.

The sample holds a few counts of this clone. The V call is TRBV13, the J call TRBJ2-1; D is uncertain. The V end was cut by 4 bases, the J end by 6 bases, with 16 bases between. This CDR3 has 15 amino acids. The V gene's germline CDR1 is PRHDT and CDR2 FYEKMQ (reference sequence). CDR3 DNA: TGTGCCAGCAGCTCGTCGTATCAAGGAGTCAATGAGCAGTTCTTC. Its translation: CASSSSYQGVNEQFF.

This clone was seen a single time. V is TRBV4-1 and J is TRBJ1-2; 7 nucleotides match TRBD1. Germline CDR1 reads MGHRA; CDR2 reads YSYEKL. The CDR3 consists of 12 residues. Unmatched junction bases numbered 1, after V lost 1 base and J lost 8 bases. The CDR3: CASSQGQGGYTF. For the CDR3, the DNA is TGCGCCAGCAGCCAAGGACAGGGAGGCTACACCTTC.

Only one count was recorded for this clone. The rearrangement uses TRBV29-1 and TRBJ2-3; the D is unclear. The CDR3 is made up of 13 amino acids. V was trimmed by 2 bases and J by 6 bases, leaving 12 bases between them. Germline V CDR1 and CDR2: SQVTM, ANQGSEA. The CDR3 protein is CSVESPGLDTQYF. CDR3 DNA sequence: TGCAGCGTTGAATCCCCAGGTTTGGATACGCAGTATTTT.

The chain is built from TRBV6-5 and TRBJ2-7; D possibly matches TRBD1 or TRBD2 (5 bases each). Looked up from germline, CDR1 is MNHEY and CDR2 is SVGAGI. V lost 5 bases and J lost 3, with 14 bases in between. The CDR3 contains 14 residues. Here the CDR3 DNA reads TGTGCCAGCAGTCCCGGGACGGCGTTCTACGAGCAGTACTTC. This encodes CASSPGTAFYEQYF.

This rearrangement joins TRBV29-1 to TRBJ2-7, with a tentative D call TRBD1 (5 bases). Trimming shortened V by 6 bases and J by 5 bases, and 11 bases separated the two germline ends. CDR1 and CDR2 from the germline V gene are SQVTM and ANQGSEA. CDR3 size: 11 residues. In DNA form, the CDR3 reads TGCAGCGTATCCTGGACACACGAGCAGTACTTC. It specifies CSVSWTHEQYF.

This clone was picked up one time. CDR3 loop: CASSSTSYEQYF. Written as DNA, the CDR3 is TGTGCCAGCAGCTCTACCTCCTACGAGCAGTACTTC. V usage is TRBV11-3 and J usage is TRBJ2-7; D gene unclear. The germline gives CDR1 SGHNT, CDR2 YENEEA. CDR3 length: 12 amino acids. Trimming shortened V by 4 bases and J by 0 bases, and 4 bases separated the two germline ends.

The gene calls are TRBV7-3 and TRBJ2-3; 11 bases are a match to TRBD1. V was pared by 5 bases and J by 4 bases, with 11 bases of the junction left unmatched. The CDR3 spans 17 residues. Per the germline V gene, CDR1 is SGHTA and CDR2 is FQGTGA. The CDR3 sequence is CASSHDGTGGYADTQYF. CDR3 in DNA: TGTGCCAGCAGCCATGACGGGACAGGGGGGTACGCAGATACGCAGTATTTT.

This chain connects TRBV30 to TRBJ2-1; TRBD1 or TRBD2 may be the D gene (5 bases each). The V end was cut by 2 bases, the J end by 5 bases, with 16 bases between. In germline, CDR1 is GTSNPN, CDR2 SVGIG (reference sequence). This CDR3 spans 15 amino acids. The DNA for the CDR3 is TGTGCCTGGAGTACCCGGGACCCCCATCACAATGAGCAGTTCTTC. Encoded protein: CAWSTRDPHHNEQFF.

J is TRBJ1-2 and V is TRBV20-1; D ambiguous. CDR3 length equals 10 residues. V dropped 5 bases and J dropped 3 bases, with 4 bases sitting between them. CDR1 is DFQATT, CDR2 SNEGSKA, per germline (reference sequence). CDR3 nucleotide sequence: TGCAGTGCTCAGTACTATGGCTACACCTTC. Its translation is CSAQYYGYTF.

The rearrangement links TRBV27 to TRBJ2-5; unclear D gene. This CDR3 has 14 residues. Germline V gene lookup returns CDR1 MNHEY and CDR2 SMNVEV (reference sequence). Trimming stripped 5 bases from V and 5 bases from J, with 15 bases between. In DNA, the CDR3 is TGTGCCAGCAGTAGGGCCTACGGTGGGGAGACCCAGTACTTC. Its protein product is CASSRAYGGETQYF.

This chain joins TRBV19 and TRBJ2-5; TRBD2 is a possible D gene (6 bases). Germline V gene data show CDR1 as LNHDA and CDR2 as SQIVND (reference sequence). This CDR3 region has 13 residues. V lost 3 bases and J 9 bases, leaving 14 bases between the germline ends. The CDR3 here is CASSIVASGAQYF. In nucleotides, the CDR3 is TGTGCCAGTAGTATTGTAGCCTCGGGGGCCCAGTACTTC.

This clone was detected once. One junction end disagrees with the germline gene, perhaps due to a read error. The chain links TRBV30 to TRBJ2-1, with D perhaps assigned TRBD1 or TRBD2 (5 bases each). The CDR3 covers 15 residues. Germline CDR1 and CDR2: GTSNPN and SVGIG (reference sequence). For the CDR3, the DNA is TGTGCCTGGTACCTGTACGCCGGGACCGTATTACGCGCGGTCTTC. As protein: CAWYLYAGTVLRAVF. The full variable domain, with the rest looked up from reference TRBV30 and TRBJ2-1, is SQTIHQWPATLVQPVGSPLSLECTVEGTSNPNLYWYRQAAGRGLQLLFYSVGIGQISSEVPQNLSASRPQDRQFILSSKKLLLSDSGFYLCAWYLYAGTVLRAVFGPGTRLTVL.

By proportion, this clone is medium-sized. The chain links TRBV11-1 to TRBJ2-7; D perhaps matches TRBD1 (6 bases). CDR3 length: 14 residues. Trimming stripped 5 bases from V and 3 bases from J, with 14 bases between. Per the germline V gene, CDR1 is SGHAT and CDR2 is FQDESV (reference sequence). In DNA form, the CDR3 reads TGTGCCAGCAGCCCCTTTCAGGGGAGCTACGAGCAGTACTTC. It codes for CASSPFQGSYEQYF.

This chain links TRBV15 with TRBJ1-4; a possible D gene is TRBD1 (5 bases). V lost 4 bases, J lost 8 bases, and 17 bases lay in between. Germline CDR1 reads LNHNV; CDR2 reads YYDKDF (reference sequence). This CDR3 contains 15 residues. CDR3 in amino acids: CATSTLGGSNEKLFF. CDR3 DNA sequence: TGTGCCACCAGCACCTTGGGGGGATCCAACGAAAAACTGTTTTTT. Combining the CDR3 with reference TRBV15 and TRBJ1-4 gives the whole variable domain DAMVIQNPRYQVTQFGKPVTLSCSQTLNHNVMYWYQQKSSQAPKLLFHYYDKDFNNEADTPDNFQSRRPNTSFCFLDIRSPGLGDTAMYLCATSTLGGSNEKLFFGSGTQLSVL.

In this sample, this clone turned up once. The rearrangement uses TRBV7-9 and TRBJ2-2; 11 bases map to TRBD1. V lost 4 bases and J lost 4; bases outside the gene matches: 11. The CDR3 covers 18 residues. Germline CDR1 and CDR2: SEHNR and FQNEAQ (reference sequence). In nucleotides, the CDR3 is TGTGCCAGCAGCTATGGACAGGGGGCGGACCCGAGCACCGGGGAGCTGTTTTTT. This gives the protein CASSYGQGADPSTGELFF.

The chain joins TRBV11-3 to TRBJ2-7; D gene ambiguous. The CDR3 length is 13 residues. Germline lookup yields CDR1 SGHNT and CDR2 YENEEA. V gave up 0 bases and J gave up 6 bases, with 9 bases separating them. The CDR3: CASSLDPSGEQYF. In nucleotides, the CDR3 is TGTGCCAGCAGCTTAGATCCCTCGGGCGAGCAGTACTTC.

The chain is built from TRBV9 and TRBJ2-1; the match to TRBD2 covers 13 bases. Germline V gene lookup returns CDR1 SGDLS and CDR2 YYNGEE. The J segment lost 7 bases and the V segment lost 1 base, leaving 2 bases of the junction unmatched. The CDR3 is made up of 15 amino acids. CDR3 in amino acids: CASSVTSGRVNEQFF. The CDR3 DNA reads as TGTGCCAGCAGCGTAACTAGCGGGAGGGTTAATGAGCAGTTCTTC.

This chain links TRBV19 with TRBJ1-2; weak D call: TRBD1 (6 bases). This CDR3 is 14 amino acids long. Trimming removed 3 bases at V and 4 bases at J, with 12 bases between. The germline V gene encodes CDR1 LNHDA and CDR2 SQIVND (reference sequence). CDR3 DNA: TGTGCCAGTAGTATGTCACAGGGTACCTATGGCTACACCTTC. It translates to CASSMSQGTYGYTF. Full variable domain (missing parts from reference TRBV19 and TRBJ1-2): DGGITQSPKYLFRKEGQNVTLSCEQNLNHDAMYWYRQDPGQGLRLIYYSQIVNDFQKGDIAEGYSVSREKKESFPLTVTSAQKNPTAFYLCASSMSQGTYGYTFGSGTRLTVV.